Each of the 5 T cell receptor beta chains below was sequenced from the same sample in a study of T cells after yellow fever vaccination. TCRdb passed the 5' RACE reads through MiXCR, listing each CDR3 protein once. Of hundreds of thousands of distinct CDR3 sequences listed, over 4% are singletons. The sample in question was PBMCs, obtained 5 days after the yellow fever booster vaccination. These receptors originate from a man aged 18 to 30 who received the YFV17D yellow fever vaccine.

This clonotype was recorded at least ten times. Germline is not matched at one junction end, which may reflect a read error. This sequence joins TRBV5-1 and TRBJ1-1, with D unresolved. Germline lookup yields CDR1 SGHRS and CDR2 YFSETQ. The CDR3 extends over 15 amino acids. CDR3 nucleotide sequence: TGCGCCAGCAGCTTCCCCCGGGGAGAGAACGCTGAAGCTTTCTTT. This sequence encodes CASSFPRGENAEAFF.

This clonotype was seen a handful of times. This sequence joins TRBV20-1 and TRBJ1-2, with 8 bases lining up with TRBD1. Germline trimming cut 5 bases from V and 7 bases from J; bases unmatched to any gene: 12. Per germline, CDR1 DFQATT and CDR2 SNEGSKA (reference sequence). The CDR3 is 14 residues long. This CDR3 reads CSASLNRGISGYTF. The CDR3 DNA is TGCAGTGCTTCACTAAACAGGGGGATTAGTGGCTACACCTTC.

Many counts were recorded for this clonotype. This chain joins TRBV5-1 and TRBJ2-1, with 8 bases that match TRBD1. Germline V gives CDR1 SGHRS, CDR2 YFSETQ. The CDR3 spans 12 residues. The V gene end was trimmed by 4 bases and the J gene end by 9 bases; junction bases not matched to a gene: 3. The CDR3 bases are TGCGCCAGCAGCATACAGGGGGGTGAGCAGTTCTTC. Amino acids: CASSIQGGEQFF.

The rearrangement uses TRBV29-1 and TRBJ2-1; a possible D gene is TRBD2 (6 bases). The CDR3 sequence is 14 residues long. V was trimmed by 3 bases and J by 0 bases, leaving 9 bases between them. Germline V gene sequence: CDR1 SQVTM, CDR2 ANQGSEA. The CDR3 sequence: CSVDAGSSYNEQFF. The CDR3 DNA reads as TGCAGCGTTGACGCGGGGAGCTCCTACAATGAGCAGTTCTTC.

A note on this clonotype: At one boundary the junction diverges from the germline segment, which might be a read error. The CDR3 here is CASSLKTGGSREILFF. CDR3 DNA sequence: TGTGCCAGCAGCTTAAAAACAGGGGGCAGTCGTGAAATACTGTTTTTT. V gene TRBV7-9 combines with J gene TRBJ1-4; 9 nucleotides align to TRBD1. The CDR3 totals 16 residues. Looked up from germline, CDR1 is SEHNR and CDR2 is FQNEAQ (reference sequence).